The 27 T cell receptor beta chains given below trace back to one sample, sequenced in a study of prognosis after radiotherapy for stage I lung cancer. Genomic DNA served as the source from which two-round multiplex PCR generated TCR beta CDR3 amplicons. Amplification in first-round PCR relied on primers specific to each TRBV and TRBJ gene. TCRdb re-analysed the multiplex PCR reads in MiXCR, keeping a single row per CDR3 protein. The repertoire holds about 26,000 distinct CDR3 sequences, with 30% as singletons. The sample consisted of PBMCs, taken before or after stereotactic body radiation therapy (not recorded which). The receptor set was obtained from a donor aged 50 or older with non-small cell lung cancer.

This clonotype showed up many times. The CDR3 coding sequence is TGTGCCAGCAGTTTAATGTTCAGGGGCCCTGAAGCTTTCTTT. Translating gives CASSLMFRGPEAFF. The V gene is TRBV12-3 or TRBV12-4, the J gene TRBJ1-1; possibly TRBD1 for D (6 bases). The CDR3 has 14 residues. The V end lost 2 bases, the J end lost 6 bases, and 13 bases lay between the germline ends.

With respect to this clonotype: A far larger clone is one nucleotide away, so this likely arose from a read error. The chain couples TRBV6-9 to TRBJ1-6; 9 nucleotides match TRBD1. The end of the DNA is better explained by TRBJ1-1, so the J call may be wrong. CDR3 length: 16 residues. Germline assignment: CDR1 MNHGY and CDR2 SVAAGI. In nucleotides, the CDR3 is TGTGCCAGCAGTTCCTTTCAGGGACAGGGAGGGTTTGGGGCTTTCTTT. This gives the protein CASSSFQGQGGFGAFF.

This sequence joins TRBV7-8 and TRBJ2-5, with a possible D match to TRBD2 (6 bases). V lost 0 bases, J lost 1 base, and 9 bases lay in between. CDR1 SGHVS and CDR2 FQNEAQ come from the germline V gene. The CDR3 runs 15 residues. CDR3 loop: CASSLAMGLQETQYF. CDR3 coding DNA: TGTGCCAGCAGCTTAGCTATGGGACTCCAAGAGACCCAGTACTTC.

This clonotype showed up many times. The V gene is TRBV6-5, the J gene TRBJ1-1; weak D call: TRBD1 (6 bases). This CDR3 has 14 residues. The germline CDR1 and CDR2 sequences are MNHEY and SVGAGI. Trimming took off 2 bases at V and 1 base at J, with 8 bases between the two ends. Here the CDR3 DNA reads TGTGCCAGCAGTTACAGGGACAAGAACACTGAAGCTTTCTTT. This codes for CASSYRDKNTEAFF.

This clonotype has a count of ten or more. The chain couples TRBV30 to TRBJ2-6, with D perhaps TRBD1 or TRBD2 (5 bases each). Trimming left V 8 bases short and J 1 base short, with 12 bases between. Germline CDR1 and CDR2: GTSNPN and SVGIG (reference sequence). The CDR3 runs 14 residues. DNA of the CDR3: TGTGCCGGGATGGGGGTTTCTGGGGCCAACGTCCTGACTTTC. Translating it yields CAGMGVSGANVLTF.

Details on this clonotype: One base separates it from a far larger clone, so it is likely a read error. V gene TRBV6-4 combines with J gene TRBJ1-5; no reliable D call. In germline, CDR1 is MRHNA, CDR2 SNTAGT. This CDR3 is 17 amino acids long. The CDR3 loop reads CASSYQPLRGSSQPQHF. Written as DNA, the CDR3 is TGTGCCAGCAGTTACCAACCTCTGAGAGGTAGCAGTCAGCCCCAGCATTTT.

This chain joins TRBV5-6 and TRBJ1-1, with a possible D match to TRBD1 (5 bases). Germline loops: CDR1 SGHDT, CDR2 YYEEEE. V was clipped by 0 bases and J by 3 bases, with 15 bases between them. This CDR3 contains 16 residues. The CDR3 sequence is CASSLVSSWGHTEAFF. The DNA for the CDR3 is TGTGCCAGCAGCTTGGTGTCTTCATGGGGCCACACTGAAGCTTTCTTT.

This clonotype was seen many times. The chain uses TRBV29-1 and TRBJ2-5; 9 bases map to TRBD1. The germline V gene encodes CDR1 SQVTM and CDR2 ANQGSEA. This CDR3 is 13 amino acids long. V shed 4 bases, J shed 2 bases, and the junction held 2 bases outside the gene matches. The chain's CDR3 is CSVGDRGQETQYF. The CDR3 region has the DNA TGCAGCGTTGGAGACAGGGGGCAAGAGACCCAGTACTTC.

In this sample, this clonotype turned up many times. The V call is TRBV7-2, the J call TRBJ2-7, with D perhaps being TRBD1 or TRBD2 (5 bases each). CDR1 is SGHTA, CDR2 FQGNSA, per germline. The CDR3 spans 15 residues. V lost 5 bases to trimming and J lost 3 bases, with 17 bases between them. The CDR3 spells CASSPRDGGFYEQYF. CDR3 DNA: TGTGCCAGCAGCCCCCGGGACGGAGGCTTCTACGAGCAGTACTTC.

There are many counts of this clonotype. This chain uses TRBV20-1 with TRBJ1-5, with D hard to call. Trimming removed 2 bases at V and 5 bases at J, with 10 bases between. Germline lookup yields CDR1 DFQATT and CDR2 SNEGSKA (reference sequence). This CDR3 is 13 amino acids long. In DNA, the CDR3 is TGCAGTGCTAGAAATGGAATTGATCAGCCCCAGCATTTT. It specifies CSARNGIDQPQHF.

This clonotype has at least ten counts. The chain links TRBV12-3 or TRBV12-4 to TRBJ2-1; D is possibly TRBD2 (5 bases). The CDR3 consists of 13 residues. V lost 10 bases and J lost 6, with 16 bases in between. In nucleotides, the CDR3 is TGTGCCACCAAGTATCTAGCTACCAATGAGCAGTTCTTC. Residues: CATKYLATNEQFF.

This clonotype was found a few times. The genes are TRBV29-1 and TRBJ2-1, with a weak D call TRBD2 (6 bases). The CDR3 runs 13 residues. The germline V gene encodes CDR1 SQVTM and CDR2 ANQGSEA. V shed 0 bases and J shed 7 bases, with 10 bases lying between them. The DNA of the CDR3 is TGCAGCGTTGAAGATCATCGGGGGAATGAGCAGTTCTTC. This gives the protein CSVEDHRGNEQFF.

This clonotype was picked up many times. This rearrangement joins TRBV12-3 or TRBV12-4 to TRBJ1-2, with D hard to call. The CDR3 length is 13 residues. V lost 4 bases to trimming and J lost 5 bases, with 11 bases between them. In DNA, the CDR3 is TGTGCCAGCAGTTCAAGCGGATTTTATGGCTACACCTTC. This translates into CASSSSGFYGYTF.

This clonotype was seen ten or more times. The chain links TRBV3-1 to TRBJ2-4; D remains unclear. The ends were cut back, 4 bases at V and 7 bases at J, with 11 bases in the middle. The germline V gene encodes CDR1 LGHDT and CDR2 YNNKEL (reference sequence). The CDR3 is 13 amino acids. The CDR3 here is CASSPSQGNIQYF. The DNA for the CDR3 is TGTGCCAGCAGCCCCTCCCAAGGGAACATTCAGTACTTC.

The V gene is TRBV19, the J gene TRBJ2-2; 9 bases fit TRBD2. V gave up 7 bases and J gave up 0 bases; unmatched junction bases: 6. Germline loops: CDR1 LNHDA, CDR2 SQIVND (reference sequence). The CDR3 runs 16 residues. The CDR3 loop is CASISGRKSNTGELFF. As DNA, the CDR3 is TGTGCCAGTATAAGCGGGAGGAAATCGAACACCGGGGAGCTGTTTTTT.

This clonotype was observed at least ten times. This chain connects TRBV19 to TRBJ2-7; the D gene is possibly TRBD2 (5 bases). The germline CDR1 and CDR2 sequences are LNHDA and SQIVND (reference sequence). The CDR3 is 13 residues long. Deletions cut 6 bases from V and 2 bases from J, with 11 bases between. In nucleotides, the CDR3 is TGTGCCAGTAGCCCGACTACCACCTACGAGCAGTACTTC. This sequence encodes CASSPTTTYEQYF.

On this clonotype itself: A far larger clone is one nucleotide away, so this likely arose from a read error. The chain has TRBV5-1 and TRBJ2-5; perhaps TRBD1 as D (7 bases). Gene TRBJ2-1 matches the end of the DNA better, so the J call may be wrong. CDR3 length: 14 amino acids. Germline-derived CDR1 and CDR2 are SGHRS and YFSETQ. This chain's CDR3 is CASSFGGGRHEQFF. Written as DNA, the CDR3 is TGCGCCAGCAGCTTTGGAGGGGGCAGGCATGAGCAGTTCTTC.

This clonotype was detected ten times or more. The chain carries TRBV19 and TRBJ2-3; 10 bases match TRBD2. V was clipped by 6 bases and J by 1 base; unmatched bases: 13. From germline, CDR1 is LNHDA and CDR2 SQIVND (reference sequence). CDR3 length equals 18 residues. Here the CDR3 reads CASSIIAGGPLGTDTQYF. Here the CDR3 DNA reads TGTGCCAGTAGCATTATAGCGGGAGGCCCACTTGGCACAGATACGCAGTATTTT.

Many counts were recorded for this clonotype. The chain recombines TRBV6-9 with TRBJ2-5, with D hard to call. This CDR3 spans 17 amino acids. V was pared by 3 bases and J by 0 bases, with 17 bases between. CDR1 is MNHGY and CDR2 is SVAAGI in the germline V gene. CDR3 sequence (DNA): TGTGCCAGCAGTTACACTCCTATAGGGTCGTACCAAGAGACCCAGTACTTC. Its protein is CASSYTPIGSYQETQYF.

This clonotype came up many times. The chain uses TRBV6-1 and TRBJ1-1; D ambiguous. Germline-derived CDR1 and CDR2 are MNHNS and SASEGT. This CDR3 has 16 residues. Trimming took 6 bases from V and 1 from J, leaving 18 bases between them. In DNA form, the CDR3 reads TGTGCCAGCAGAAGAGGGCGCCTAGCTACGAACACTGAAGCTTTCTTT. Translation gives CASRRGRLATNTEAFF.

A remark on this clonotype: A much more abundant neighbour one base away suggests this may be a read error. The CDR3 region is CASSSQGYQETHYF. CDR3 DNA: TGTGCCAGCAGCTCGCAGGGATACCAAGAGACCCATTACTTC. The chain carries TRBV11-1 and TRBJ2-5; tentatively, D is TRBD1 (5 bases). CDR1 and CDR2 from the germline V gene are SGHAT and FQDESV (reference sequence). The CDR3 covers 14 residues. The full variable domain, in which reference TRBV11-1 and TRBJ2-5 provide the parts outside the CDR3, is EAEVAQSPRYKITEKSQAVAFWCDPISGHATLYWYRQILGQGPELLVQFQDESVVDDSQLPKDRFSAERLKGVDSTLKIQPAELGDSAMYLCASSSQGYQETHYFGPGTRLLVL.

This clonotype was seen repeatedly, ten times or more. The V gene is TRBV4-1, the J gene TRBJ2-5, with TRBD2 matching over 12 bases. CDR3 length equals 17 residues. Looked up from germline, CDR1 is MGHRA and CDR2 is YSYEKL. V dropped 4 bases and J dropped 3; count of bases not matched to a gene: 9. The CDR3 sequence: CASSREDGLAGKETQYF. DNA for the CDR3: TGCGCCAGCAGCCGAGAGGACGGACTAGCGGGGAAAGAGACCCAGTACTTC.

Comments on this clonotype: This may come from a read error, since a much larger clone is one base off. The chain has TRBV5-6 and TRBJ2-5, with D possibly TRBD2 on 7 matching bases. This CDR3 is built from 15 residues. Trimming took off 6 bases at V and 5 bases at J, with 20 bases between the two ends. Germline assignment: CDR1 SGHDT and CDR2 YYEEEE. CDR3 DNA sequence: TGTGCCAGCATCCTAAAGGGGGGGCCGGGGGAGACCCAGTACTTC. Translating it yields CASILKGGPGETQYF.

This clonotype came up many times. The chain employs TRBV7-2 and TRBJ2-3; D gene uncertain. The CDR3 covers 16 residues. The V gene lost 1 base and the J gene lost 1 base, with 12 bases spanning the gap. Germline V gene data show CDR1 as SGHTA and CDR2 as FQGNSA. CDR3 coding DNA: TGTGCCAGCAGCTTAGGATTAGTTTGGGGCACAGATACGCAGTATTTT. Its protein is CASSLGLVWGTDTQYF.

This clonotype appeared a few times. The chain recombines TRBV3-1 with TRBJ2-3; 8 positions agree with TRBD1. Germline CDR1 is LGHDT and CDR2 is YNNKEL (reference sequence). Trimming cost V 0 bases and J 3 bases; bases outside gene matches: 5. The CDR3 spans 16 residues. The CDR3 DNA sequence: TGTGCCAGCAGCCAAGACCTTGGACAGGGAACAGATACGCAGTATTTT. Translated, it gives CASSQDLGQGTDTQYF.

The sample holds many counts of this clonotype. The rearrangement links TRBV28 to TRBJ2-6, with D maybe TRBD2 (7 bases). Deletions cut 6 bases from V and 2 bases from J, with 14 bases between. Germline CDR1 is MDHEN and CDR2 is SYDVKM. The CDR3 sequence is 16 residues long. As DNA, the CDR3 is TGTGCCAGCAGCCCAGGGGAGGGGGCTGGGGCCAACGTCCTGACTTTC. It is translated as CASSPGEGAGANVLTF.

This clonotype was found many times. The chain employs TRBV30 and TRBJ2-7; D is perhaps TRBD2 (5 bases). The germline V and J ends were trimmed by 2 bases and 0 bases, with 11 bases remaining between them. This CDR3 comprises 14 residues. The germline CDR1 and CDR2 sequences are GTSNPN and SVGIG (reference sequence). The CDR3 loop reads CAWSSGSSSYEQYF. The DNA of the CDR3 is TGTGCCTGGAGTAGCGGCAGCAGCTCCTACGAGCAGTACTTC.